The source of this T cell receptor beta chain is a study of blood T cell repertoires in COVID-19. About the research overall: Sources were T cells, B-cell-depleted T cells, or PBMCs; the material itself was cDNA or gDNA.

The CDR3 is made up of 17 amino acids. V gave up 2 bases and J gave up 6 bases; unmatched junction bases: 12. Germline V gene data show CDR1 as SGHDN and CDR2 as FVKESK. This clone occurred a few times. In the study's own analysis: It was from reference gene primer amplification that nucleated cell counts were estimated. Measured with immunoSEQ multiplex PCR; TCRdb has only the in-frame clones, and not every one. D and trimming come from the DNA, and the V and J calls and clone size come from that table. The sample has 25,000 to 30,000 clones, approximately 79% seen once. The V call is TRBV14, the J call TRBJ2-2; 7 bases map to TRBD1. Sequenced input: peripheral blood. The TCR was taken from an older man with active or convalescent COVID-19. CDR3 sequence reads: CASSQMDRPPYSGELFF. The CDR3 DNA follows: TGTGCCAGCAGCCAAATGGACAGGCCCCCTTATTCCGGGGAGCTGTTTTTT.